One TCR beta chain is described in this entry. Its target is not known. The sample comes from a study of T cell responses to AZD1222 COVID-19 vaccine. Study results and limitations: Spike was spanned by vaccine-associated CD4 TCRs, which were dominant at 160-218 and 743-854. Targets within unmutated variant regions were reportedly found for nearly half of spike-specific TCRs. Baseline seropositives among AZD1222 recipients totaled only five to seven. Donors in the cohort were predominantly white British and more often female, and clonal diversity was possibly underestimated.

Some clones are missing from TCRdb's copy, which holds only in-frame ones; the method was immunoSEQ multiplex PCR. The table lists about 110,000 clones, roughly 92% of them singletons. Germline V gene data show CDR1 as LNHDA and CDR2 as SQIVND (reference sequence). The V segment lost 3 bases and the J segment 10 bases; nucleotides outside the gene matches: 2. The CDR3 runs to 11 residues. The TCR comes from an adult who received the AZD1222 COVID-19 vaccine. The chain carries TRBV19 and TRBJ1-1; 7 positions match TRBD1. The source material was peripheral blood, sampled 28 days after the second AZD1222 dose. The CDR3 nucleotides are TGTGCCAGTAGTATGGCAGGGGGAGCTTTCTTT. Its protein is CASSMAGGAFF.